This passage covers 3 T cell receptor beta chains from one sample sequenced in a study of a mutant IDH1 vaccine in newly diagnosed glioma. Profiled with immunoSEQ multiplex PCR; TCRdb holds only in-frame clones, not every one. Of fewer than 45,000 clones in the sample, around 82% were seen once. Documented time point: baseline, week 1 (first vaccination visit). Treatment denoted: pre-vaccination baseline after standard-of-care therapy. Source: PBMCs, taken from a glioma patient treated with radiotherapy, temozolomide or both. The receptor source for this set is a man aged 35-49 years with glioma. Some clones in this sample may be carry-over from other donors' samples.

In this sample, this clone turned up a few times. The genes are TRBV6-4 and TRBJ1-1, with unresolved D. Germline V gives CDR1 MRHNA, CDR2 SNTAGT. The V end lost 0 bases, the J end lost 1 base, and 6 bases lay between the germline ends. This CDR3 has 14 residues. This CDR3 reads CASSDSSRNTEAFF. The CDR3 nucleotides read TGTGCCAGCAGTGACTCTTCCCGGAACACTGAAGCTTTCTTT.

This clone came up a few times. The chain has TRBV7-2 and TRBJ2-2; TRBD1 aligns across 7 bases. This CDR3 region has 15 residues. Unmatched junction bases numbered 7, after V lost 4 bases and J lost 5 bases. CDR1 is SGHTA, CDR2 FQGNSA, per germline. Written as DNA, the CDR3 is TGTGCCAGCAGCTCGACAGGGTATTTGACCGGGGAGCTGTTTTTT. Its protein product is CASSSTGYLTGELFF.

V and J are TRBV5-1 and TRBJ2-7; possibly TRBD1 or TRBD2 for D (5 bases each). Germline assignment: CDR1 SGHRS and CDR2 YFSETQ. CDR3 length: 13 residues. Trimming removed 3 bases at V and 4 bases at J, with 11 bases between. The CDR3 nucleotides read TGCGCCAGCAGCTGGGACCCAGGATACGAGCAGTACTTC. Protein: CASSWDPGYEQYF. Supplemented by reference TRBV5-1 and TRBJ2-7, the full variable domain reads KAGVTQTPRYLIKTRGQQVTLSCSPISGHRSVSWYQQTPGQGLQFLFEYFSETQRNKGNFPGRFSGRQFSNSRSEMNVSTLELGDSALYLCASSWDPGYEQYFGPGTRLTVT.